These T cell receptor beta chains were read from a single sample in a study of T cells in Graves' hyperthyroidism and ophthalmopathy. TCRdb re-analysed the multiplex PCR reads in MiXCR, keeping a single row per CDR3 protein. The sample consists of under 350,000 distinct CDR3 sequences, roughly a fifth of them appearing once. The specimen sequenced was blood. These receptors were taken from a woman aged 45-65 years with Graves' hyperthyroidism. CDR3s include the opening cysteine and the closing phenylalanine or tryptophan. Fields, in order: CDR3 length, J gene, V gene, clone size, D gene, CDR3 DNA, CDR3 protein. A D gene is named only where the DNA matches it firmly. Some rows have no size entry. The others give once, few or many, or a class for an expanded clone.

>14|TRBJ1-6|TRBV20-1|.|.
TGCAGTGCTAGTGGACGGGACCCAAATTCACCCCTCCACTTT
CSASGRDPNSPLHF
>11|TRBJ2-1|TRBV30|few|.
TGTGCCTGGAGTCGCAACAATGAGCAGTTCTTC
CAWSRNNEQFF
>15|TRBJ2-7|TRBV4-1|few|.
TGCGCCAGCAGCCAAGGTGGTGACATCTCCTACGAGCAGTACTTC
CASSQGGDISYEQYF
>16|TRBJ2-6|TRBV6-1|.|.
TGTGCCGGTAACCCGGACTACCACTCTGGGGCCAACGTCCTGACTTTC
CAGNPDYHSGANVLTF
>15|TRBJ2-1|TRBV2|.|TRBD2
TGTGCCAGCGGGAGGACTAGCGGGAGAAGTAATGAGCAGTTCTTC
CASGRTSGRSNEQFF
>12|TRBJ2-7|TRBV6-2/TRBV6-3|.|TRBD1
TGTGCCAGCAGGAGCAGGGGGTTCGAGCAGTACTTC
CASRSRGFEQYF
>12|TRBJ1-4|TRBV6-1|.|.
TGTGCCAGCAGTGAGCAGGGAAAAAAACTGTTTTTT
CASSEQGKKLFF
>14|TRBJ2-3|TRBV19|.|.
TGTGCCAGTAAGAAAGGCGGGACGAGGGATACGCAGTATTTT
CASKKGGTRDTQYF
>15|TRBJ2-1|TRBV20-1|.|.
TGCAGTGCGGAGGGGGCAGGGGTGAGGCACAATGAGCAGTTCTTC
CSAEGAGVRHNEQFF
>15|TRBJ2-2|TRBV30|.|TRBD2
TGTGCCTGGGTGACTAGCGGGAGTACCACCGGGGAGCTGTTTTTT
CAWVTSGSTTGELFF
>14|TRBJ1-2|TRBV11-2|.|.
TGTGCCAGCAGCCCTCAAGGCAGGGACCATGGCTACACCTTC
CASSPQGRDHGYTF
>15|TRBJ2-3|TRBV2|many|.
TGTGCCAGCAGTGATGACAGACGGCTCACAGATACGCAGTATTTT
CASSDDRRLTDTQYF
>14|TRBJ1-1|TRBV20-1|many|.
TGCAGTGCGCCCCACAATGGGGCTGTTTCTGAAGCTTTCTTT
CSAPHNGAVSEAFF
>14|TRBJ1-3|TRBV12-3/TRBV12-4|.|.
TGTGCCAGCAGTTTACAAGGGCAGGGTTACACCATATATTTT
CASSLQGQGYTIYF
>14|TRBJ1-2|TRBV28|few|.
TGTGCCAGCAGTACTCCAGCAGGGACTGGAGGCTACACCTTC
CASSTPAGTGGYTF
>12|TRBJ1-2|TRBV7-8|.|.
TGTGCCAGCAGCTTAGTAGACCACGGCTACACCTTC
CASSLVDHGYTF
>15|TRBJ1-2|TRBV7-2|few|.
TGTGCCAGCAGCTTAAGGGGGACGGGAAACTATGGCTACACCTTC
CASSLRGTGNYGYTF
>14|TRBJ1-2|TRBV25-1|.|.
TGTGCCAGCAGTGAACCGACAGCTCAGCATGGCTACACCTTC
CASSEPTAQHGYTF
>14|TRBJ1-1|TRBV7-9|.|.
TGTGCCAGCAGCGCAGACAGCCCGAACACTGAAGCTTTCTTT
CASSADSPNTEAFF
>12|TRBJ1-1|TRBV12-5|.|.
TGTGCTAGTGGTTTGGGGGTAACTGAAGCTTTCTTT
CASGLGVTEAFF
>15|TRBJ2-7|TRBV5-8|few|TRBD1
TGTGCCAGCAGCTGGCTGAGACAGGGTTCCTACGAGCAGTACTTC
CASSWLRQGSYEQYF
>12|TRBJ2-3|TRBV6-1|few|.
TGTGCCAGCAGTGTCACGGGGTATACGCAGTATTTT
CASSVTGYTQYF
>14|TRBJ1-1|TRBV7-2|many|.
TGTGCCAGCAGCTTAGATAACAGAAACACTGAAGCTTTCTTT
CASSLDNRNTEAFF
>15|TRBJ2-7|TRBV13|many|TRBD1
TGTGCCAGCAGCTCTCCCCGGGACAGGGCGGGCGAGCAGTACTTC
CASSSPRDRAGEQYF
>19|TRBJ2-3|TRBV20-1|many|TRBD2
TGCAGTGCTAGAGGGGGCGGGAGGAAGGCCGTCGGGGACACAGATACGCAGTATTTT
CSARGGGRKAVGDTDTQYF
>13|TRBJ1-2|TRBV5-4|.|.
TGTGCCAGCAGCTTGGACGAGGGGTTCGGCTACACCTTC
CASSLDEGFGYTF
>14|TRBJ1-1|TRBV14|few|.
TGTGCCAGCAGCCAAGATATTGCGAACACTGAAGCTTTCTTT
CASSQDIANTEAFF